Below are 15 T cell receptor beta chains sequenced from a single sample in a study of immune heterogeneity within non-small cell lung tumors. For the TCR beta CDR3, multiplex PCR with 32 V and 13 J primers performed the amplification. From the multiplex PCR reads, TCRdb called clonotypes with MiXCR, one entry per CDR3 protein. Of roughly 3,600 distinct CDR3 sequences in the sample, 30% to 45% were seen once. Genomic DNA from bulk tumor acted as the template, and 600 ng was loaded per sample. Each primary tumor yielded several biopsies, collected far apart from one another at surgery. Patients went through curative surgery, and their non-small cell lung cancer was untreated and newly diagnosed. The sequenced material came from lung tumor tissue. These receptors were obtained from a man between 65 and 79 years old with non-small cell lung cancer.

The CDR3: CSADQVHEQYF. In DNA, the CDR3 is TGCAGTGCGGATCAGGTACACGAGCAGTACTTC. This chain connects TRBV20-1 to TRBJ2-7; D gene unclear. Germline values: CDR1 DFQATT, CDR2 SNEGSKA (reference sequence). Trimming shortened V by 6 bases and J by 5 bases, and 11 bases separated the two germline ends. The length of the CDR3 is 11 residues.

This clonotype occurred a few times. The genes are TRBV7-3 and TRBJ2-6, with 8 positions matching TRBD1. Germline trimming cut 1 base from V and 1 base from J; bases unmatched to any gene: 3. The CDR3 has 17 residues. The germline CDR1 and CDR2 sequences are SGHTA and FQGTGA. CDR3 nucleotides: TGTGCCAGCAGCTTAAGGACAGGGTCATCTGGGGCCAACGTCCTGACTTTC. Translation: CASSLRTGSSGANVLTF.

This clonotype was observed a few times. The J gene is TRBJ1-6, the V gene TRBV6-1; D is ambiguous. With 8 bases removed from V and 7 bases from J, the gap between germline ends came to 12 bases. Per germline, CDR1 MNHNS and CDR2 SASEGT. CDR3 length: 13 residues. The CDR3 DNA reads TGTGCCAGCGGCGAGGGCCGGAATTCACCCCTCCACTTT. Translation: CASGEGRNSPLHF.

This clonotype turned up a few times. The V and J genes are TRBV30 and TRBJ2-7, with D unresolved. The CDR3 has 12 residues. V was trimmed by 2 bases and J by 6 bases, leaving 11 bases between them. Germline V lookup: CDR1 GTSNPN, CDR2 SVGIG (reference sequence). CDR3 loop: CAWSWGWGEQYF. The CDR3 bases are TGTGCCTGGAGTTGGGGTTGGGGCGAGCAGTACTTC. Full variable domain (rest looked up from reference TRBV30 and TRBJ2-7): SQTIHQWPATLVQPVGSPLSLECTVEGTSNPNLYWYRQAAGRGLQLLFYSVGIGQISSEVPQNLSASRPQDRQFILSSKKLLLSDSGFYLCAWSWGWGEQYFGPGTRLTVT.

The sample holds a few counts of this clonotype. The rearrangement links TRBV11-1 to TRBJ2-6, with TRBD1 matching 9 bases. V shed 6 bases, J shed 1 base, and the junction held 7 bases outside the gene matches. CDR1 and CDR2 from the germline V gene are SGHAT and FQDESV (reference sequence). The CDR3 contains 17 residues. CDR3 sequence (DNA): TGTGCCAGCAGACCCGGGACAGGGTTATCTGGGGCCAACGTCCTGACTTTC. Its protein is CASRPGTGLSGANVLTF.

Relative to its sample, this clonotype is large. The V and J genes are TRBV30 and TRBJ2-7; 9 bases match TRBD2. This CDR3 has 14 amino acids. Trimming removed 0 bases from V and 7 bases from J; junction bases left unmatched: 7. Per the germline V gene, CDR1 is GTSNPN and CDR2 is SVGIG (reference sequence). The CDR3 region is CAWSVLAGLGEQYF. CDR3 nucleotides: TGTGCCTGGAGTGTTCTAGCGGGGTTGGGGGAGCAGTACTTC. Based on the CDR3 plus reference TRBV30 and TRBJ2-7, the full variable domain is SQTIHQWPATLVQPVGSPLSLECTVEGTSNPNLYWYRQAAGRGLQLLFYSVGIGQISSEVPQNLSASRPQDRQFILSSKKLLLSDSGFYLCAWSVLAGLGEQYFGPGTRLTVT.

As concerns this clonotype: One end of the junction fails to match germline, which may point to a read error. The chain combines TRBV29-1 with TRBJ2-1, with unresolved D. Germline assignment: CDR1 SQVTM and CDR2 ANQGSEA. The CDR3 is 12 amino acids. This CDR3 reads CIVRVANNEQFF. The DNA of the CDR3 is TGCATCGTTCGGGTGGCAAACAATGAGCAGTTCTTC.

The chain recombines TRBV18 with TRBJ2-7; weak D call: TRBD1 (5 bases). The CDR3 runs to 13 residues. Germline loops: CDR1 KGHSH, CDR2 LQKENI. The ends were cut back, 3 bases at V and 7 bases at J, with 13 bases in the middle. The CDR3 is CASSPPDSREQYF. The CDR3, as DNA: TGTGCCAGCTCACCGCCTGACAGTCGGGAGCAGTACTTC.

This chain links TRBV24-1 with TRBJ1-2; the D gene is possibly TRBD1 (6 bases). The germline gives CDR1 KGHDR, CDR2 SFDVKD. The CDR3 length is 13 residues. Trimming cost V 2 bases and J 7 bases, with 10 bases left between them. The CDR3 reads CATSDSQGFGYTF. DNA for the CDR3: TGTGCCACCAGTGATTCACAGGGTTTTGGCTACACCTTC.

This clonotype was observed a few times. The J gene is TRBJ1-2, the V gene TRBV7-8, with 10 nucleotides matching TRBD1. The CDR3 totals 16 residues. After removal of 4 bases from V and 5 bases from J, the junction contained 10 bases not matched to a gene. Germline V gene sequence: CDR1 SGHVS, CDR2 FQNEAQ. The CDR3 loop is CASSSPGDRGRYGYTF. The CDR3 DNA reads TGTGCCAGCAGCTCCCCAGGGGACAGGGGACGATATGGCTACACCTTC. The whole variable domain, remainder taken from reference TRBV7-8 and TRBJ1-2, is GAGVSQSPRYKVAKRGQDVALRCDPISGHVSLFWYQQALGQGPEFLTYFQNEAQLDKSGLPSDRFFAERPEGSVSTLKIQRTQQEDSAVYLCASSSPGDRGRYGYTFGSGTRLTVV.

Regarding this clonotype: One end of the junction fails to match germline, which may point to a read error. This chain links TRBV11-2 with TRBJ2-1; 12 bases agree with TRBD2. CDR1 and CDR2 from the germline V gene are SGHAT and FQNNGV. The CDR3 sequence is 15 residues long. The CDR3 region is CPSSPGTSGLNEQFF. The CDR3 nucleotides are TGTCCCAGCAGCCCTGGGACTAGCGGGCTCAATGAGCAGTTCTTC.

This clonotype was observed a handful of times. V usage is TRBV6-1 and J usage is TRBJ1-1; weak D call: TRBD1 (5 bases). The V and J ends lost 8 bases and 0 bases respectively, with 13 bases between them. The CDR3 totals 14 residues. Germline-derived CDR1 and CDR2 are MNHNS and SASEGT. CDR3 sequence: CASRGRSMNTEAFF. The DNA for the CDR3 is TGTGCCAGCCGGGGACGGTCGATGAACACTGAAGCTTTCTTT.

The chain joins TRBV7-3 to TRBJ2-6; D gene ambiguous. Trimming pared 5 bases from V and 0 bases from J, leaving 5 bases between. The CDR3 runs to 14 residues. CDR1 and CDR2 (germline): SGHTA, FQGTGA. CDR3 sequence (DNA): TGTGCCAGCAGCCAAATCTCTGGGGCCAACGTCCTGACTTTC. Its protein is CASSQISGANVLTF.

The chain is built from TRBV30 and TRBJ1-4; 7 nucleotides align to TRBD1. Germline values: CDR1 GTSNPN, CDR2 SVGIG (reference sequence). The CDR3 consists of 15 residues. The junction had 7 bases not matched to a gene; V was cut back by 3 bases and J by 3 bases. The CDR3 here is CAWRITGEANEKLFF. For the CDR3, the DNA is TGTGCCTGGAGGATTACAGGGGAGGCTAATGAAAAACTGTTTTTT.

This clonotype was seen a handful of times. V gene TRBV2 combines with J gene TRBJ2-1; D possibly matches TRBD1 or TRBD2 (5 bases each). The V gene lost 6 bases and the J gene lost 2 bases, with 20 bases spanning the gap. The germline gives CDR1 SNHLY, CDR2 FYNNEI. The CDR3 sequence is 17 residues long. The CDR3 region is CASRGTRDRPTYNEQFF. The CDR3 region has the DNA TGTGCCAGCAGGGGGACCAGGGACCGACCCACCTACAATGAGCAGTTCTTC.